In this sample, the clone carrying this T cell receptor beta chain turned up a few times. Its specificity is not known. This specimen comes from a study of T-cell memory formation after mild COVID-19. General study points: Clones that contracted from day 15 to 85 were balanced CD4/CD8, while later expanders leaned CD4+. The main location of contracting CD4+ clones was CM and EM, and that of contracting CD8+ clones was EMRA. For second-wave clones that peaked at day 37, SARS-CoV-2 specificity went unverified.

Each CDR3 protein gets one entry after TCRdb re-called the 5' RACE reads with MiXCR. Among about 110,000 distinct CDR3 sequences listed, 15% to 20% were seen once. CDR1 is DFQATT and CDR2 is SNEGSKA in the germline V gene (reference sequence). This CDR3 has 16 amino acids. Trimming took off 3 bases at V and 3 bases at J, with 21 bases between the two ends. Sequenced material: PBMCs or a T cell subset sorted from them (not recorded which). The chain joins TRBV20-1 to TRBJ2-7; D is unclear. This TCR was recovered from an adult woman who had mild COVID-19 (a few samples of this study predate the infection). Cell type and time point are not known. The CDR3: CSARSADGIVFYEQYF. CDR3 nucleotides: TGCAGTGCTAGGTCGGCGGACGGCATAGTATTCTACGAGCAGTACTTC.